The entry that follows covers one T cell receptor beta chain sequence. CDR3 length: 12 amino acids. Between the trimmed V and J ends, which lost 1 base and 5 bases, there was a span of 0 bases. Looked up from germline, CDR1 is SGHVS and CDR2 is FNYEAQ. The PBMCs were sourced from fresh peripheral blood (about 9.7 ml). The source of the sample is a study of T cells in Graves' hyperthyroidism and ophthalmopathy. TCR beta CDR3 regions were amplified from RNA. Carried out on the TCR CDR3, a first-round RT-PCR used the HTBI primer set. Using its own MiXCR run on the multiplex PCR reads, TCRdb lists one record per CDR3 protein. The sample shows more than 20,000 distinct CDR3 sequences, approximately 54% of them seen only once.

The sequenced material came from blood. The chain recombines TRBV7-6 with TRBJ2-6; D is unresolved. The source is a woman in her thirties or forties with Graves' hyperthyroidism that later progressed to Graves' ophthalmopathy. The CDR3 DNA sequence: TGTGCCAGCAGCTTAGGGGCCAACGTCCTGACTTTC. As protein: CASSLGANVLTF.